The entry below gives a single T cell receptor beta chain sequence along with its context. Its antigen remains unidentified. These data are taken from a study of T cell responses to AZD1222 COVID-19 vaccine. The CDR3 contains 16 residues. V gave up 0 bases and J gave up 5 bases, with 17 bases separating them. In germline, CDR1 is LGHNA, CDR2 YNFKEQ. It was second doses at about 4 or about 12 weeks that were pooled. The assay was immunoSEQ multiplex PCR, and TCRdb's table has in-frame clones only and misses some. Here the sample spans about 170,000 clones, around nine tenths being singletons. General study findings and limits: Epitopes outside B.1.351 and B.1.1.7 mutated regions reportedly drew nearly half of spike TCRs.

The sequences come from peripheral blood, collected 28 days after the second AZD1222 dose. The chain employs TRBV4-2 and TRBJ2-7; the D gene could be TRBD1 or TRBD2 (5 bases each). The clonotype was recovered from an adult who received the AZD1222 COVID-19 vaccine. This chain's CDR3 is CASSQEIHSWGNEQYF. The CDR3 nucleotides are TGTGCCAGCAGCCAAGAGATTCACTCGTGGGGGAACGAGCAGTACTTC.